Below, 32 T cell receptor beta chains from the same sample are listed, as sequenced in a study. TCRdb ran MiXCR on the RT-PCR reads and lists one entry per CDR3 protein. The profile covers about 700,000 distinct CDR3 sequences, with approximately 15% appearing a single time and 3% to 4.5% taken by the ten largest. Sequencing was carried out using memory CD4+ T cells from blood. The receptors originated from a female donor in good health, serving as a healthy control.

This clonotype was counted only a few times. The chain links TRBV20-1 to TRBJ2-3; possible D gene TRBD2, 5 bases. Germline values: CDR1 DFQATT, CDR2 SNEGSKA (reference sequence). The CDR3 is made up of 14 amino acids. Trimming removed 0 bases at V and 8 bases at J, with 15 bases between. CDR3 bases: TGCAGTGCTAGAGATTTGAGGGAGAGGAGTACGCAGTATTTT. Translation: CSARDLRERSTQYF.

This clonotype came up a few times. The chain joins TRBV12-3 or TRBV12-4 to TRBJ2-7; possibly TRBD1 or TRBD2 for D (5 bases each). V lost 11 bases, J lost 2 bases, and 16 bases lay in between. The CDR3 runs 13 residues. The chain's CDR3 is CACHRGPPYEQYF. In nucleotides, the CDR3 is TGTGCCTGCCACCGGGGCCCACCCTACGAGCAGTACTTC.

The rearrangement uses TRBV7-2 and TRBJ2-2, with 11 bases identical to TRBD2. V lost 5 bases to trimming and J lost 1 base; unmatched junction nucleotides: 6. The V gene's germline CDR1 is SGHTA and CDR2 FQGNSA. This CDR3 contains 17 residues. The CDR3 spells CASSQGLAEMNTGELFF. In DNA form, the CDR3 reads TGTGCCAGCAGCCAGGGACTAGCGGAAATGAACACCGGGGAGCTGTTTTTT.

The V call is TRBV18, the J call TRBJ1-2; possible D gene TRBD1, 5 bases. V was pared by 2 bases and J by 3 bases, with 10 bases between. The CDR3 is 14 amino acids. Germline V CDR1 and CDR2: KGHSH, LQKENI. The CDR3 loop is CASSPTGQDYGYTF. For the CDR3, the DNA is TGTGCCAGCTCACCAACGGGGCAGGACTATGGCTACACCTTC.

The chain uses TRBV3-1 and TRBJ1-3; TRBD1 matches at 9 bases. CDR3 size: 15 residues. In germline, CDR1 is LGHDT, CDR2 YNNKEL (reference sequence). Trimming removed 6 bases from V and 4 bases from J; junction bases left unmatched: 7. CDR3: CASSLQGADGNTIYF. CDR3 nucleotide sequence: TGTGCCAGCAGTTTACAGGGGGCTGACGGAAACACCATATATTTT.

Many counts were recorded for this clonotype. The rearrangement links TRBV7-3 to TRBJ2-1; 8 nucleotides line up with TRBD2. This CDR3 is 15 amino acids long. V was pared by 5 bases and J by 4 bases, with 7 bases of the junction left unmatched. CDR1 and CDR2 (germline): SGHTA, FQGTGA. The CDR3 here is CASSIERGTYNEQFF. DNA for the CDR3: TGTGCCAGCAGCATAGAGCGGGGGACATACAATGAGCAGTTCTTC.

CDR3 sequence: CATSRDLSANYGYTF. The CDR3 DNA is TGTGCCACCAGCAGAGATCTATCTGCTAACTATGGCTACACCTTC. This chain connects TRBV15 to TRBJ1-2; D unclear. The germline gives CDR1 LNHNV, CDR2 YYDKDF (reference sequence). The CDR3 covers 15 residues. Trimming left V 0 bases short and J 0 bases short, with 8 bases between.

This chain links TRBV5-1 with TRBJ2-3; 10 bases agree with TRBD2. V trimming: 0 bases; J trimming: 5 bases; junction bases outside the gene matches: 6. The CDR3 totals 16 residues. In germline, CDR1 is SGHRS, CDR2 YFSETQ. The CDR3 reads CASSLALAGDVDTQYF. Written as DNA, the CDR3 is TGCGCCAGCAGCTTGGCGCTAGCGGGAGATGTAGATACGCAGTATTTT.

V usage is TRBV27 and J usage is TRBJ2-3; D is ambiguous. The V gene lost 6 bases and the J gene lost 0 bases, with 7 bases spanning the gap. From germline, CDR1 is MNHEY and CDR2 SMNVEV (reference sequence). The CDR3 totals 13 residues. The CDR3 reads CASRDISTDTQYF. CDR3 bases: TGTGCCAGCAGGGATATTAGCACAGATACGCAGTATTTT.

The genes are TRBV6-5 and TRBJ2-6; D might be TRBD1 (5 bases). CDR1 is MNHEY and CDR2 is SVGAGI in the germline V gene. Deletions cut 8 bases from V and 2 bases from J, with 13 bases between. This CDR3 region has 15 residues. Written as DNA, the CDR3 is TGTGCCAGCCGGCCGGCCAGGGCTGGGGCCAACGTCCTGACTTTC. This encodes CASRPARAGANVLTF.

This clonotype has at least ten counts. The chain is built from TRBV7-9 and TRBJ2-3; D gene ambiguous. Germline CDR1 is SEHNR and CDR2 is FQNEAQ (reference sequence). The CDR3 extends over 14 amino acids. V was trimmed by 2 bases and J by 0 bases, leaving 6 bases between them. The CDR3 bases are TGTGCCAGCAGCTTATCATCTAGCACAGATACGCAGTATTTT. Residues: CASSLSSSTDTQYF.

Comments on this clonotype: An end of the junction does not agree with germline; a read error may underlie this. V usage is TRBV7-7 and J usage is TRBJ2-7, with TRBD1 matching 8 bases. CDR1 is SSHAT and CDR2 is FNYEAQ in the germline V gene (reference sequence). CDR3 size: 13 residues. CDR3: CASSTGTGYEQYF. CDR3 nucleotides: TGTGCTAGCAGCACTGGGACAGGCTACGAGCAGTACTTC.

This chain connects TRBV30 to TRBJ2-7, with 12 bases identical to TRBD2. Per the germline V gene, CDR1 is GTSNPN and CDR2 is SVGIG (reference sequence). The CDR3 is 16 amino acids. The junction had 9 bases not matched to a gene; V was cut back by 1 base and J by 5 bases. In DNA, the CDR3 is TGTGCCTGGAGTGACCCTAGCGGGAGGGCCCAGAACGAGCAGTACTTC. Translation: CAWSDPSGRAQNEQYF.

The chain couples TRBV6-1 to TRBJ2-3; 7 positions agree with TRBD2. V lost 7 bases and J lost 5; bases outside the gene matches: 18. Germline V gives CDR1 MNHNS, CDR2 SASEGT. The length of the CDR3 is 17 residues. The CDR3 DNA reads TGTGCCAGCATTGGGGGGATAGCGGCGGGAGTAGGAGATACGCAGTATTTT. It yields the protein CASIGGIAAGVGDTQYF.

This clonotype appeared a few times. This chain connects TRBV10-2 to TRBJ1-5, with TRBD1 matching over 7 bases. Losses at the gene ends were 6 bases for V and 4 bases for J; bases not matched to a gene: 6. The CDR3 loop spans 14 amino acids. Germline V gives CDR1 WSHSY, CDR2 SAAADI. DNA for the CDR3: TGCGCCAGCAGCCCATCACAGGGGAATCAGCCCCAGCATTTT. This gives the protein CASSPSQGNQPQHF.

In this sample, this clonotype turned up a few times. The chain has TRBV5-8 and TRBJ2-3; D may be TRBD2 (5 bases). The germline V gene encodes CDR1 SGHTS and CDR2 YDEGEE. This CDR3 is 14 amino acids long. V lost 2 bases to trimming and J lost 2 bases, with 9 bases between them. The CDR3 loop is CASSFAADTDTQYF. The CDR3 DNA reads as TGTGCCAGCAGCTTTGCAGCGGACACAGATACGCAGTATTTT.

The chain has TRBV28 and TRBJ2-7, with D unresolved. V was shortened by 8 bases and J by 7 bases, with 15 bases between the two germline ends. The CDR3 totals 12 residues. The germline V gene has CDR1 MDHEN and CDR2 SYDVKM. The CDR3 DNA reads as TGTGCCAGCTCACAGAGAATGGAGGAGCAGTACTTC. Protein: CASSQRMEEQYF.

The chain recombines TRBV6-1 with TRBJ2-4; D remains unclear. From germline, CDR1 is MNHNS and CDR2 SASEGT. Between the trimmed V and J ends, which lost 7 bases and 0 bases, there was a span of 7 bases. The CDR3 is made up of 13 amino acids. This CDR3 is CASTNLAKNIQYF. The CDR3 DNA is TGTGCCAGCACGAATCTAGCCAAAAACATTCAGTACTTC.

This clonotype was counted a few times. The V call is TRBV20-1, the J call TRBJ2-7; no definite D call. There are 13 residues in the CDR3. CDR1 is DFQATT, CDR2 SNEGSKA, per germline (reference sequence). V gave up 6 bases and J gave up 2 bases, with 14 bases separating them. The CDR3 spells CSALFHRTYEQYF. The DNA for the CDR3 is TGCAGTGCCCTCTTTCATCGAACCTACGAGCAGTACTTC.

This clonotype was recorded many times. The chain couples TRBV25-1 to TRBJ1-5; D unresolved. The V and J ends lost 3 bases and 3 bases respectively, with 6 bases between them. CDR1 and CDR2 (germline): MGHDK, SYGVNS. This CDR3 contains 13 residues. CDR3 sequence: CASSDQINQPQHF. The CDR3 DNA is TGTGCCAGCAGTGATCAAATCAATCAGCCCCAGCATTTT.

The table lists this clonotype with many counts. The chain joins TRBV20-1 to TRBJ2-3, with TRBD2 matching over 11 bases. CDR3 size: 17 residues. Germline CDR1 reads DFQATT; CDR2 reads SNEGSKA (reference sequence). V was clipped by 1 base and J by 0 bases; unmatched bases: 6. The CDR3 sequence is CSARGTSGSLSTDTQYF. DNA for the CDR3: TGCAGTGCTAGAGGAACTAGCGGGAGTCTTAGCACAGATACGCAGTATTTT.

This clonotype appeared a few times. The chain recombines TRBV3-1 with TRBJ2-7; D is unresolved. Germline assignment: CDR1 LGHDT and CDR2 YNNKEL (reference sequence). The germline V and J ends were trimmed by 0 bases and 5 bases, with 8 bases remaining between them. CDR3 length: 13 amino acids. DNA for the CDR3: TGTGCCAGCAGCCAAGATCTGGCCCACGAGCAGTACTTC. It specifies CASSQDLAHEQYF.

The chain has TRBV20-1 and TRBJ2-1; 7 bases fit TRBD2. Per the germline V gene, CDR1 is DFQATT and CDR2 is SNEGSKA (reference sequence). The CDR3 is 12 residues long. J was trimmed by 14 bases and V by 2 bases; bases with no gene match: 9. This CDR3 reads CSARPPGTTKFF. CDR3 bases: TGCAGTGCTAGACCCCCCGGGACTACTAAGTTCTTC.

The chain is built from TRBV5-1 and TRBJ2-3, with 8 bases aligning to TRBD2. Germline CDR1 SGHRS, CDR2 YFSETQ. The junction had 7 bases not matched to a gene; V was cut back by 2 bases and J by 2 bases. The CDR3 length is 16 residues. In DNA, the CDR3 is TGCGCCAGCAGCTTCCGGGTAGCGGGACCCACAGATACGCAGTATTTT. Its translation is CASSFRVAGPTDTQYF.

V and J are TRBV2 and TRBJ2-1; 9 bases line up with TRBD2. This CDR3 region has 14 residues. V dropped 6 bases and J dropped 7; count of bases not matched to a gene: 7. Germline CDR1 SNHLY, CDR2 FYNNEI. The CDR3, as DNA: TGTGCCAGCAGGGGCGGGAGGGCCGATAATGAGCAGTTCTTC. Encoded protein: CASRGGRADNEQFF.

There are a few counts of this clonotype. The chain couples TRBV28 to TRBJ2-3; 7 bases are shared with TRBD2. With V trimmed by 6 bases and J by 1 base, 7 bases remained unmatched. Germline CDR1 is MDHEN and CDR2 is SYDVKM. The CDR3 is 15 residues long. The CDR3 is CASRGGSRGTDTQYF. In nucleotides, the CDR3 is TGTGCCAGCAGGGGAGGGAGCCGAGGCACAGATACGCAGTATTTT.

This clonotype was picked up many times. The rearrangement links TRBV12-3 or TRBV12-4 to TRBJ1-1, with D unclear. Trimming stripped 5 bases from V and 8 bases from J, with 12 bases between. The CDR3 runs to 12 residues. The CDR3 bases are TGTGCCAGCAGTCCCGGACGGCTAGAAGCTTTCTTT. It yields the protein CASSPGRLEAFF.

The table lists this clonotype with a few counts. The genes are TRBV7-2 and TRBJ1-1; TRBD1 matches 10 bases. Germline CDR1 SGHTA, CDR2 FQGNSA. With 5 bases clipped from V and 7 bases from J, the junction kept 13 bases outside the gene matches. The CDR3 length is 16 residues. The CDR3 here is CASSIGIGQGVVEAFF. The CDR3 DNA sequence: TGTGCCAGCAGCATAGGTATAGGACAGGGGGTGGTTGAAGCTTTCTTT.

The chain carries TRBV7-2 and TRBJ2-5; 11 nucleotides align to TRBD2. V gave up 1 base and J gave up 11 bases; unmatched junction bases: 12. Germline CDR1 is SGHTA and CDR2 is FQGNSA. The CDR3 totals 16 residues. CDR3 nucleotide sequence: TGTGCCAGCAGCTTAGGTCTAGCGGGGGGAATCAATGAGCAGTACTTC. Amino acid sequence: CASSLGLAGGINEQYF. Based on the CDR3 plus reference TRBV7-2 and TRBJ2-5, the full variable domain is GAGVSQSPSNKVTEKGKDVELRCDPISGHTALYWYRQSLGQGLEFLIYFQGNSAPDKSGLPSDRFSAERTGGSVSTLTIQRTQQEDSAVYLCASSLGLAGGINEQYFGPGTRLLVL.

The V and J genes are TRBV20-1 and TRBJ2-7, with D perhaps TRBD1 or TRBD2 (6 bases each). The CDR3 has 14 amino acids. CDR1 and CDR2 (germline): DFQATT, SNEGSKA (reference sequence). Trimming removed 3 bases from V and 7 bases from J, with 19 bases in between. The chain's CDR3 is CSARGPDRGGEQYF. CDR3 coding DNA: TGCAGTGCTAGGGGCCCGGACCGAGGGGGGGAGCAGTACTTC.

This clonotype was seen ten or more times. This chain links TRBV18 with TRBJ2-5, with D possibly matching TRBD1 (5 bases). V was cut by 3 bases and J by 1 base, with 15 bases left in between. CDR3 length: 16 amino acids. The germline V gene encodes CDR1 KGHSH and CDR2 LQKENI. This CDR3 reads CASSPQNRQSQETQYF. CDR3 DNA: TGTGCCAGCTCACCTCAAAACAGACAGTCCCAAGAGACCCAGTACTTC.

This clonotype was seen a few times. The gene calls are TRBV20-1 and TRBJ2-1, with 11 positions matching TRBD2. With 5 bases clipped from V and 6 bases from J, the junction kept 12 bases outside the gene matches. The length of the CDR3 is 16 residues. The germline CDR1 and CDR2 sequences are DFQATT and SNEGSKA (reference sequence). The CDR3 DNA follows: TGCAGTGCTCCTCCAAGAGATAGCGGGAGGGTCAATGAGCAGTTCTTC. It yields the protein CSAPPRDSGRVNEQFF.